These 19 T cell receptor beta chains share one sample of origin, sequenced in a study of response to subunit inactivated influenza vaccine. One entry per CDR3 protein, called by TCRdb with MiXCR from the RT-PCR reads. The sample holds roughly 700,000 distinct CDR3 sequences, 15% to 18% seen once. The input for sequencing was PBMCs from blood, taken 11 to 12 days after vaccination. These receptors were collected from a middle-aged man who received an inactivated influenza vaccine.

This clonotype was observed a handful of times. The chain couples TRBV5-6 to TRBJ1-1, with no clear D. The CDR3 has 13 residues. Trimming removed 3 bases at V and 4 bases at J, with 10 bases between. The germline CDR1 and CDR2 sequences are SGHDT and YYEEEE. CDR3 coding DNA: TGTGCCAGCAGCTCGGTAATGGGCACTGAAGCTTTCTTT. It encodes CASSSVMGTEAFF.

The chain carries TRBV12-3 or TRBV12-4 and TRBJ2-1, with D possibly TRBD1 on 6 matching bases. The CDR3 totals 13 residues. Trimming took 3 bases from V and 6 from J, leaving 9 bases between them. The CDR3 region is CASSFGTTNEQFF. CDR3 DNA sequence: TGTGCCAGCAGTTTTGGGACAACCAATGAGCAGTTCTTC.

This clonotype appeared a few times. The chain couples TRBV5-1 to TRBJ2-2; 7 nucleotides align to TRBD1. The germline V gene encodes CDR1 SGHRS and CDR2 YFSETQ. The CDR3 loop spans 14 amino acids. The junction had 5 bases not matched to a gene; V was cut back by 5 bases and J by 4 bases. The CDR3 loop is CASRATGPTGELFF. CDR3 sequence (DNA): TGCGCCAGCAGGGCGACAGGGCCCACCGGGGAGCTGTTTTTT. Variable domain in full (rest from reference TRBV5-1 and TRBJ2-2): KAGVTQTPRYLIKTRGQQVTLSCSPISGHRSVSWYQQTPGQGLQFLFEYFSETQRNKGNFPGRFSGRQFSNSRSEMNVSTLELGDSALYLCASRATGPTGELFFGEGSRLTVL.

This clonotype was counted between two and nine times. The chain recombines TRBV29-1 with TRBJ2-1, with D possibly matching TRBD2 (6 bases). Germline V gene lookup returns CDR1 SQVTM and CDR2 ANQGSEA. V shed 3 bases and J shed 9 bases, with 15 bases lying between them. The CDR3 loop spans 13 amino acids. The CDR3 loop reads CSVDLAGLGEQFF. The CDR3 nucleotides read TGCAGCGTTGATCTCGCGGGGCTGGGTGAGCAGTTCTTC.

Only a few counts were recorded for this clonotype. The genes are TRBV11-1 and TRBJ2-1; D is unresolved. This CDR3 region has 17 residues. Trimming left V 1 base short and J 0 bases short, with 13 bases between. In germline, CDR1 is SGHAT, CDR2 FQDESV (reference sequence). The CDR3 region is CASSLGLRQYSYNEQFF. The CDR3 DNA follows: TGTGCCAGCAGCTTAGGGTTGAGACAATACTCCTACAATGAGCAGTTCTTC. The variable domain in full, completed from reference TRBV11-1 and TRBJ2-1, reads EAEVAQSPRYKITEKSQAVAFWCDPISGHATLYWYRQILGQGPELLVQFQDESVVDDSQLPKDRFSAERLKGVDSTLKIQPAELGDSAMYLCASSLGLRQYSYNEQFFGPGTRLTVL.

The J gene is TRBJ2-1, the V gene TRBV7-2, with D possibly matching TRBD2 (5 bases). The CDR3 sequence is 14 residues long. V lost 6 bases to trimming and J lost 9 bases, with 18 bases between them. Germline CDR1 reads SGHTA; CDR2 reads FQGNSA. In DNA, the CDR3 is TGTGCCAGCAGTCCTATCCTCCTAGCATCTGAGCAGTTCTTC. This sequence encodes CASSPILLASEQFF.

This clonotype has more than one count but fewer than ten. This rearrangement joins TRBV29-1 to TRBJ2-7; tentative D call: TRBD2 (5 bases). Germline V gene sequence: CDR1 SQVTM, CDR2 ANQGSEA. The CDR3 is 14 amino acids. V lost 6 bases and J lost 3, with 18 bases in between. Written as DNA, the CDR3 is TGCAGCGTGAAAAGGCCGGGAATGGTCTACGAGCAGTACTTC. Translation gives CSVKRPGMVYEQYF.

Here the CDR3 reads CASSYSGTGGALAKNIQYF. CDR3 DNA: TGTGCCAGCAGTTACTCTGGGACAGGGGGCGCCCTGGCCAAAAACATTCAGTACTTC. V usage is TRBV6-5 and J usage is TRBJ2-4, with 12 nucleotides matching TRBD1. Trimming at V came to 0 bases and at J to 1 base, leaving 7 bases not matched to a gene. The V gene's germline CDR1 is MNHEY and CDR2 SVGAGI. The CDR3 runs 19 residues.

This chain links TRBV6-2 or TRBV6-3 with TRBJ2-1, with 12 bases identical to TRBD1. Germline values: CDR1 MNHEY, CDR2 SVGEGT. After removal of 5 bases from V and 6 bases from J, the junction contained 17 bases not matched to a gene. The CDR3 has 19 residues. CDR3 sequence (DNA): TGTGCCAGCAGTCGAGGGACAGGGGGCTGGCGGGAGGGCCCCAATGAGCAGTTCTTC. It yields the protein CASSRGTGGWREGPNEQFF.

This clonotype was found a few times. V and J are TRBV6-1 and TRBJ1-6, with TRBD1 matching over 7 bases. Per germline, CDR1 MNHNS and CDR2 SASEGT. This CDR3 contains 15 residues. J was trimmed by 9 bases and V by 0 bases; bases with no gene match: 5. The chain's CDR3 is CASSEASQGGSPLHF. The DNA for the CDR3 is TGTGCCAGCAGTGAAGCAAGCCAGGGGGGTTCACCCCTCCACTTT.

The V and J genes are TRBV20-1 and TRBJ2-3; 10 bases map to TRBD1. The CDR3 is made up of 13 amino acids. The germline V gene has CDR1 DFQATT and CDR2 SNEGSKA (reference sequence). The V gene end was trimmed by 4 bases and the J gene end by 4 bases; junction bases not matched to a gene: 2. CDR3 sequence (DNA): TGCAGTGCTAAGACAGGGGGCCCAGATACGCAGTATTTT. Amino acids: CSAKTGGPDTQYF.

In this sample, this clonotype turned up a few times. V usage is TRBV7-9 and J usage is TRBJ2-5; no clear D gene. The V end lost 8 bases, the J end lost 5 bases, and 12 bases lay between the germline ends. The CDR3 is 12 amino acids. CDR1 and CDR2 from the germline V gene are SEHNR and FQNEAQ (reference sequence). This CDR3 is CASGSGPETQYF. The CDR3 DNA reads TGTGCCAGCGGATCTGGACCCGAGACCCAGTACTTC.

This clonotype was seen more than once but under ten times. The CDR3 nucleotides are TGTGCCAGCAGCTTAGCCGGGGCGGTCACTGAAGCTTTCTTT. This gives the protein CASSLAGAVTEAFF. The V and J genes are TRBV7-9 and TRBJ1-1; D perhaps matches TRBD1 (5 bases). Deletions cut 0 bases from V and 4 bases from J, with 9 bases between. The CDR3 has 14 residues. CDR1 SEHNR and CDR2 FQNEAQ come from the germline V gene (reference sequence).

The chain carries TRBV6-1 and TRBJ1-1; D gene ambiguous. Trimming cost V 6 bases and J 4 bases, with 12 bases left between them. CDR3 size: 13 residues. From germline, CDR1 is MNHNS and CDR2 SASEGT. The DNA of the CDR3 is TGTGCCAGCAGGACGATACTGGGCACTGAAGCTTTCTTT. This codes for CASRTILGTEAFF.

This clonotype was observed at least ten times. This chain connects TRBV29-1 to TRBJ2-7; D possibly corresponds to TRBD1 (7 bases). The CDR3 sequence is 12 residues long. Between the trimmed V and J ends, which lost 7 bases and 6 bases, there was a span of 16 bases. In germline, CDR1 is SQVTM, CDR2 ANQGSEA. CDR3 sequence reads: CSADHRGGEQYF. CDR3 sequence (DNA): TGCAGCGCAGACCACAGGGGAGGCGAGCAGTACTTC.

V usage is TRBV29-1 and J usage is TRBJ1-2; D is perhaps TRBD1 (6 bases). Germline CDR1 is SQVTM and CDR2 is ANQGSEA. The V gene lost 7 bases and the J gene lost 4 bases, with 16 bases spanning the gap. This CDR3 has 13 residues. The CDR3 sequence: CSADGQTAYGYTF. DNA of the CDR3: TGCAGCGCCGACGGACAGACCGCCTATGGCTACACCTTC.

The chain links TRBV9 to TRBJ2-3, with TRBD1 matching 9 bases. The V gene's germline CDR1 is SGDLS and CDR2 YYNGEE. V lost 3 bases to trimming and J lost 3 bases; unmatched junction nucleotides: 8. This CDR3 is built from 16 residues. CDR3 bases: TGTGCCAGCAGCGGATCGACAGGGGGTGAAACAGATACGCAGTATTTT. Protein product: CASSGSTGGETDTQYF.

The rearrangement uses TRBV4-1 and TRBJ2-3; TRBD1 is a possible D gene (6 bases). In germline, CDR1 is MGHRA, CDR2 YSYEKL. V lost 3 bases and J 5 bases, leaving 12 bases between the germline ends. CDR3 length: 14 residues. The CDR3 bases are TGCGCCAGCAGCCATCAGGGGTTCGTAGATACGCAGTATTTT. It is translated as CASSHQGFVDTQYF.

This clonotype was seen a handful of times. The chain has TRBV6-5 and TRBJ2-7, with no clear D. Germline loops: CDR1 MNHEY, CDR2 SVGAGI. V was clipped by 4 bases and J by 4 bases, with 17 bases between them. The CDR3 extends over 15 amino acids. CDR3 loop: CASSSSGSGRYEQYF. CDR3 sequence (DNA): TGTGCCAGCAGTTCCTCCGGGTCCGGACGGTACGAGCAGTACTTC.